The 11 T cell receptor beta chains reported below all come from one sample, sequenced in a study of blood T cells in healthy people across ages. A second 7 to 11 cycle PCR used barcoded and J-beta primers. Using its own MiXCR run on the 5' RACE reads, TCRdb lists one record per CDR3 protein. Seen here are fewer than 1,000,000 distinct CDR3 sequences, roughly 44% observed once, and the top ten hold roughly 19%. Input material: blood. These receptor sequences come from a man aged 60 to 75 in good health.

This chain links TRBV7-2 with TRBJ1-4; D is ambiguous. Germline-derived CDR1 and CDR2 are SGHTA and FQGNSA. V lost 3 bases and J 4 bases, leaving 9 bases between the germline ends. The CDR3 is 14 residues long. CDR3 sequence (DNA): TGTGCCAGCAGCTTCTCGGGCAATAATGAAAAACTGTTTTTT. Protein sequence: CASSFSGNNEKLFF.

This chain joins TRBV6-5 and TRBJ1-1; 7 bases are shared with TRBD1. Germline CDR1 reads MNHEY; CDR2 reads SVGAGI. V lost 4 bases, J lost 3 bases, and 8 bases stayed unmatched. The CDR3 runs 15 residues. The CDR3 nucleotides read TGTGCCAGCAGTTCAGGGGGAGTCGTTTACACTGAAGCTTTCTTT. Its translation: CASSSGGVVYTEAFF.

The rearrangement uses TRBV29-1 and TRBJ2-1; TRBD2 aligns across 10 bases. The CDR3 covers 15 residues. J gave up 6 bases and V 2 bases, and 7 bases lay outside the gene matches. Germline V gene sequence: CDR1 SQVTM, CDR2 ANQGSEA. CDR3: CSVERGSGGLNEQFF. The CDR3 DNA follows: TGCAGCGTTGAACGGGGTAGCGGGGGGCTCAATGAGCAGTTCTTC.

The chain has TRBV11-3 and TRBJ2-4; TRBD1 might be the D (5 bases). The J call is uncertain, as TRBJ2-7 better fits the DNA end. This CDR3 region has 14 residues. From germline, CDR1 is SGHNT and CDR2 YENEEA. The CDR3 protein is CASSRGRETYEQYF. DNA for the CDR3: TGTGCCAGCTCACGAGGCAGGGAAACCTACGAGCAGTACTTC.

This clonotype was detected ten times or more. CDR3 sequence (DNA): TGTGCCAGCAGCTTAACTCGGGGGGGCCGCACAGATACGCAGTATTTT. It encodes CASSLTRGGRTDTQYF. The chain is built from TRBV11-3 and TRBJ2-3; 8 nucleotides line up with TRBD2. The germline V gene has CDR1 SGHNT and CDR2 YENEEA. V shed 2 bases and J 1 base; nucleotides not matched to a gene: 5. This CDR3 region has 16 residues.

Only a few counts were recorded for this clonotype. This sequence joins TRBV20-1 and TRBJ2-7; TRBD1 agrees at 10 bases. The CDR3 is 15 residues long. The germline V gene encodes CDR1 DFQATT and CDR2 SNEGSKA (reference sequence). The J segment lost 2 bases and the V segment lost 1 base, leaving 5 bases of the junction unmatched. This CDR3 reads CSARGGTGDTYEQYF. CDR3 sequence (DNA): TGCAGTGCTAGAGGTGGGACAGGGGATACCTACGAGCAGTACTTC.

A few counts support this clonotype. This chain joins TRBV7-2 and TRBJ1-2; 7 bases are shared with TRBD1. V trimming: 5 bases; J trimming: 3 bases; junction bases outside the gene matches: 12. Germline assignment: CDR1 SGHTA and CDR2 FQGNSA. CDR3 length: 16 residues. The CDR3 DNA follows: TGTGCCAGCAGCCCCCTCAAGGGACAGAGGGACTATGGCTACACCTTC. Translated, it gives CASSPLKGQRDYGYTF.

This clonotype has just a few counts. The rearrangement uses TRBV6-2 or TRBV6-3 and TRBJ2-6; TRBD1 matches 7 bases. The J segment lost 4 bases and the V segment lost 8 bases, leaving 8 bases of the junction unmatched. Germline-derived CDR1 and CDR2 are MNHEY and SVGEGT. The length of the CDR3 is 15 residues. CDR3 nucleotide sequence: TGTGCCAGCCGCACTACAGGGGCCGGGGCCAACGTCCTGACTTTC. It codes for CASRTTGAGANVLTF.

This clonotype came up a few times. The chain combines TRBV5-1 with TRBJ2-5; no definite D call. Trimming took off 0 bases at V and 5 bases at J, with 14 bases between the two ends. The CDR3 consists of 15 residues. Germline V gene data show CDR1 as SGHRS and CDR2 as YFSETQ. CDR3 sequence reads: CASSLDLLIGETQYF. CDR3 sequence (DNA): TGCGCCAGCAGCTTGGACCTCTTGATAGGCGAGACCCAGTACTTC.

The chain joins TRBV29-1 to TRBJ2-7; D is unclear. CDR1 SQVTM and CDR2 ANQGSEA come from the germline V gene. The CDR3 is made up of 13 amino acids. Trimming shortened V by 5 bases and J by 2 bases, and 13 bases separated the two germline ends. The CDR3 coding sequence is TGCAGCGTTTCCCCTGTGGCAACCTACGAGCAGTACTTC. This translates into CSVSPVATYEQYF.

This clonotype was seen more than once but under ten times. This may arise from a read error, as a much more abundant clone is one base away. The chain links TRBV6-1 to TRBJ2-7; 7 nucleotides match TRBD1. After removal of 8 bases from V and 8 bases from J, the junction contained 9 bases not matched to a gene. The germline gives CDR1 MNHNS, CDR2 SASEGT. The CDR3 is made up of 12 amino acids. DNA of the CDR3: TGTGCCAGCCAGCAAAAGACAGGGCAGCAGTACTTC. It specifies CASQQKTGQQYF.